Below are 24 T cell receptor beta chains sequenced from a single sample in a study of T-cell memory formation after mild COVID-19. Each CDR3 protein is one row after TCRdb ran MiXCR on the 5' RACE reads. The table records hundreds of thousands of distinct CDR3 sequences, around 14% of them present only once. The source material was PBMCs or a T cell subset sorted from them (not recorded which). All receptors derive from a man between 18 and 29 years old who had mild COVID-19 (a few samples of this study predate the infection). Cell type and time point are not known.

The chain carries TRBV27 and TRBJ2-7; no clear D. The germline CDR1 and CDR2 sequences are MNHEY and SMNVEV (reference sequence). V dropped 5 bases and J dropped 0 bases, with 5 bases sitting between them. The CDR3 has 12 residues. In nucleotides, the CDR3 is TGTGCCAGCAGTCACAACTCCTACGAGCAGTACTTC. This encodes CASSHNSYEQYF.

This clonotype was counted a few times. The chain is built from TRBV5-1 and TRBJ2-5, with 7 bases lining up with TRBD1. The germline gives CDR1 SGHRS, CDR2 YFSETQ. The CDR3 covers 15 residues. The junction had 8 bases not matched to a gene; V was cut back by 4 bases and J by 2 bases. The CDR3 bases are TGCGCCAGCAGCCCCCAGACAGGGAAACAAGAGACCCAGTACTTC. Encoded protein: CASSPQTGKQETQYF. Looking up the rest from reference TRBV5-1 and TRBJ2-5 gives the full variable domain: KAGVTQTPRYLIKTRGQQVTLSCSPISGHRSVSWYQQTPGQGLQFLFEYFSETQRNKGNFPGRFSGRQFSNSRSEMNVSTLELGDSALYLCASSPQTGKQETQYFGPGTRLLVL.

This clonotype was found a few times. The rearrangement joins TRBV7-9 to TRBJ1-5, with D maybe TRBD1 (6 bases). Germline V CDR1 and CDR2: SEHNR, FQNEAQ (reference sequence). This CDR3 region has 16 residues. Trimming took 1 base from V and 7 from J, leaving 17 bases between them. The CDR3 sequence: CASSLDTGATGQPQHF. In DNA form, the CDR3 reads TGTGCCAGCAGCTTAGACACGGGGGCTACCGGGCAGCCCCAGCATTTT.

This clonotype was seen a handful of times. The chain has TRBV19 and TRBJ2-1, with D maybe TRBD1 (6 bases). With 3 bases removed from V and 0 bases from J, the gap between germline ends came to 15 bases. This CDR3 is built from 17 residues. Germline CDR1 LNHDA, CDR2 SQIVND (reference sequence). Written as DNA, the CDR3 is TGTGCCAGTAGTATCTCTGGACAGCGAATCTCCTACAATGAGCAGTTCTTC. Residues: CASSISGQRISYNEQFF. Full variable domain (rest looked up from reference TRBV19 and TRBJ2-1): DGGITQSPKYLFRKEGQNVTLSCEQNLNHDAMYWYRQDPGQGLRLIYYSQIVNDFQKGDIAEGYSVSREKKESFPLTVTSAQKNPTAFYLCASSISGQRISYNEQFFGPGTRLTVL.

The chain has TRBV28 and TRBJ1-1; no definite D call. The length of the CDR3 is 16 residues. CDR1 is MDHEN and CDR2 is SYDVKM in the germline V gene. V was clipped by 3 bases and J by 1 base, with 15 bases between them. The CDR3: CASSFQYSNPNTEAFF. The CDR3 DNA reads TGTGCCAGCAGTTTTCAGTACTCCAACCCGAACACTGAAGCTTTCTTT.

V and J are TRBV7-9 and TRBJ1-1; weak D call: TRBD1 (5 bases). Trimming left V 1 base short and J 4 bases short, with 13 bases between. CDR1 and CDR2 (germline): SEHNR, FQNEAQ (reference sequence). The CDR3 extends over 15 amino acids. The CDR3 loop is CASSLDGGRSTEAFF. CDR3 DNA: TGTGCCAGCAGCTTAGATGGGGGTAGGAGCACTGAAGCTTTCTTT.

V gene TRBV7-2 combines with J gene TRBJ1-4, with D possibly matching TRBD1 (5 bases). Germline values: CDR1 SGHTA, CDR2 FQGNSA. The CDR3 consists of 16 residues. The V end was cut by 5 bases, the J end by 2 bases, with 15 bases between. The CDR3 nucleotides read TGTGCCAGCAGCCGGTTCGGGGCCGCGACTAATGAAAAACTGTTTTTT. This sequence encodes CASSRFGAATNEKLFF.

The V gene is TRBV5-1, the J gene TRBJ2-1; D may be TRBD1 (6 bases). Germline V gives CDR1 SGHRS, CDR2 YFSETQ. With 0 bases removed from V and 5 bases from J, the gap between germline ends came to 12 bases. CDR3 length: 15 residues. Here the CDR3 reads CASSLESGTNNEQFF. In DNA, the CDR3 is TGCGCCAGCAGCTTGGAGTCCGGGACAAACAATGAGCAGTTCTTC.

The V and J genes are TRBV7-8 and TRBJ1-2, with TRBD1 matching over 12 bases. The CDR3 has 15 residues. CDR1 and CDR2 from the germline V gene are SGHVS and FQNEAQ. Trimming at V came to 6 bases and at J to 4 bases, leaving 6 bases not matched to a gene. The CDR3 DNA is TGTGCCAGCAGGGAAGGGACAGGGGGCATCTATGGCTACACCTTC. The encoded protein is CASREGTGGIYGYTF.

The V gene is TRBV7-6, the J gene TRBJ1-1; D gene unclear. The CDR3 loop spans 15 amino acids. Germline-derived CDR1 and CDR2 are SGHVS and FNYEAQ. V was pared by 0 bases and J by 8 bases, with 16 bases between. The CDR3 DNA sequence: TGTGCCAGCAGCTTAGCCGAGTCAGACCAAAAAGAAGCTTTCTTT. The encoded protein is CASSLAESDQKEAFF.

This clonotype was observed many times. V and J are TRBV23-1 and TRBJ2-5, with D perhaps matching TRBD1 (6 bases). TRBV23-1 falls under the ORF class, with uncertain function. Trimming cost V 0 bases and J 2 bases, with 13 bases left between them. This CDR3 region has 16 residues. The CDR3 DNA follows: TGCGCCAGCAGTCAATCTGTGAGGGGGTGGCAAGAGACCCAGTACTTC. Its translation: CASSQSVRGWQETQYF.

This clonotype was counted a few times. V is TRBV11-2 and J is TRBJ2-7; D possibly matches TRBD1 or TRBD2 (5 bases each). Germline CDR1 reads SGHAT; CDR2 reads FQNNGV. The CDR3 is made up of 12 amino acids. Trimming removed 3 bases from V and 5 bases from J, with 8 bases in between. This CDR3 reads CASSFRDDEQYF. The CDR3 region has the DNA TGTGCCAGCAGCTTCCGGGACGACGAGCAGTACTTC.

V gene TRBV6-2 or TRBV6-3 combines with J gene TRBJ2-1; D is undetermined. The CDR3 loop spans 13 amino acids. Germline V gene sequence: CDR1 MNHEY, CDR2 SVGEGT. V was clipped by 5 bases and J by 4 bases, with 9 bases between them. The CDR3 DNA sequence: TGTGCCAGCAGTCCGTTGGGTTACAATGAGCAGTTCTTC. Its protein product is CASSPLGYNEQFF.

A few counts support this clonotype. The chain has TRBV20-1 and TRBJ2-1; D uncertain. Per the germline V gene, CDR1 is DFQATT and CDR2 is SNEGSKA (reference sequence). The CDR3 extends over 11 amino acids. Trimming left V 4 bases short and J 15 bases short, with 16 bases between. CDR3 nucleotide sequence: TGCAGTGCTATTCGAGAAGTTGTTCGGTTCTTC. It is translated as CSAIREVVRFF.

This chain links TRBV2 with TRBJ2-5; 10 bases are a match to TRBD2. The CDR3 spans 15 residues. V was pared by 4 bases and J by 6 bases, with 8 bases of the junction left unmatched. Germline assignment: CDR1 SNHLY and CDR2 FYNNEI. CDR3: CASSVGERGGQTQYF. CDR3 nucleotide sequence: TGTGCCAGCAGTGTGGGCGAGCGGGGGGGCCAGACCCAGTACTTC.

This clonotype was seen repeatedly, ten times or more. This chain connects TRBV9 to TRBJ2-1, with D perhaps matching TRBD1 (5 bases). The CDR3 consists of 13 residues. Germline V gene lookup returns CDR1 SGDLS and CDR2 YYNGEE. Between the trimmed V and J ends, which lost 0 bases and 12 bases, there was a span of 13 bases. The chain's CDR3 is CASSVVQGGAQFF. As DNA, the CDR3 is TGTGCCAGCAGCGTAGTCCAGGGTGGGGCGCAGTTCTTC. Drawing the rest from reference TRBV9 and TRBJ2-1, the complete variable domain is DSGVTQTPKHLITATGQRVTLRCSPRSGDLSVYWYQQSLDQGLQFLIQYYNGEERAKGNILERFSAQQFPDLHSELNLSSLELGDSALYFCASSVVQGGAQFFGPGTRLTVL.

The chain couples TRBV6-5 to TRBJ1-2; weak D call: TRBD1 (6 bases). CDR1 is MNHEY and CDR2 is SVGAGI in the germline V gene. The CDR3 runs 13 residues. V was cut by 4 bases and J by 5 bases, with 11 bases left in between. For the CDR3, the DNA is TGTGCCAGCAGTTCCGGGACACTTTATGGCTACACCTTC. Its protein product is CASSSGTLYGYTF.

This rearrangement joins TRBV7-2 to TRBJ2-1; 9 nucleotides match TRBD1. J gave up 9 bases and V 8 bases, and 11 bases lay outside the gene matches. The CDR3 covers 14 residues. Germline CDR1 SGHTA, CDR2 FQGNSA. The CDR3 loop is CASGYRDRVFEQFF. In DNA, the CDR3 is TGTGCCAGCGGATACCGGGACAGGGTATTTGAGCAGTTCTTC.

V usage is TRBV20-1 and J usage is TRBJ2-7, with D maybe TRBD1 (5 bases). V shed 3 bases and J shed 2 bases, with 11 bases lying between them. CDR1 DFQATT and CDR2 SNEGSKA come from the germline V gene (reference sequence). The CDR3 extends over 13 amino acids. CDR3 sequence reads: CSASRTKTYEQYF. In nucleotides, the CDR3 is TGCAGTGCTAGTAGGACAAAGACCTACGAGCAGTACTTC.

The sample holds a few counts of this clonotype. CDR3 loop: CASSFPGGPHEQFF. The CDR3 DNA reads TGCGCCAGCAGCTTTCCGGGGGGGCCCCATGAGCAGTTCTTC. This sequence joins TRBV5-1 and TRBJ2-1, with 8 positions matching TRBD2. Per the germline V gene, CDR1 is SGHRS and CDR2 is YFSETQ. The CDR3 sequence is 14 residues long. Trimming removed 2 bases from V and 8 bases from J; junction bases left unmatched: 6.

The table lists this clonotype with many counts. The gene calls are TRBV7-9 and TRBJ2-7, with D perhaps TRBD1 (5 bases). CDR3 length equals 14 residues. Germline CDR1 and CDR2: SEHNR and FQNEAQ (reference sequence). V dropped 2 bases and J dropped 2 bases, with 10 bases sitting between them. CDR3 in amino acids: CASSLPRETYEQYF. The CDR3, as DNA: TGTGCCAGCAGCTTACCCAGGGAAACCTACGAGCAGTACTTC.

The chain's CDR3 is CASRPLLLMLHF. CDR3 coding DNA: TGTGCCAGCAGACCTCTGCTTTTGATGCTTCATTTT. The chain is built from TRBV28 and TRBJ1-5, with no clear D. The CDR3 loop spans 12 amino acids. The ends were cut back, 6 bases at V and 16 bases at J, with 19 bases in the middle. Per the germline V gene, CDR1 is MDHEN and CDR2 is SYDVKM.

At least ten counts were recorded for this clonotype. The chain combines TRBV5-1 with TRBJ2-7; no clear D gene. V lost 0 bases and J 3 bases, leaving 4 bases between the germline ends. CDR1 and CDR2 (germline): SGHRS, YFSETQ. The CDR3 runs to 12 residues. DNA of the CDR3: TGCGCCAGCAGCTTGGGCGACTACGAGCAGTACTTC. Translating gives CASSLGDYEQYF. Variable domain in full (rest from reference TRBV5-1 and TRBJ2-7): KAGVTQTPRYLIKTRGQQVTLSCSPISGHRSVSWYQQTPGQGLQFLFEYFSETQRNKGNFPGRFSGRQFSNSRSEMNVSTLELGDSALYLCASSLGDYEQYFGPGTRLTVT.

J is TRBJ2-2 and V is TRBV6-6, with TRBD1 matching 8 bases. Germline values: CDR1 MNHNY, CDR2 SVGAGI (reference sequence). V was clipped by 11 bases and J by 1 base; unmatched bases: 3. The CDR3 is 13 amino acids. The CDR3 DNA sequence: TGTGCCGGAGGGACAGGGAACACCGGGGAGCTGTTTTTT. Translated: CAGGTGNTGELFF.